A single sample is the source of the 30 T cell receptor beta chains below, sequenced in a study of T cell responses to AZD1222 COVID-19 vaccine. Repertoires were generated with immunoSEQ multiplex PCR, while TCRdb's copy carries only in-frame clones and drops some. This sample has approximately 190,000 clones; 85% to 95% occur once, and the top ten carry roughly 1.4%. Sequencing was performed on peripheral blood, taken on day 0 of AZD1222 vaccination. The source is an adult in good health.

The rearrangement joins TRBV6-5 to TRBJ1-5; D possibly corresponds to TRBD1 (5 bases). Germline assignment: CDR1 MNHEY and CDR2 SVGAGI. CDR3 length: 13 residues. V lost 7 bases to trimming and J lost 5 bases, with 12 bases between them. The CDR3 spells CASKSGGDQPQHF. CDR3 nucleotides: TGTGCCAGCAAATCTGGGGGGGATCAGCCCCAGCATTTT.

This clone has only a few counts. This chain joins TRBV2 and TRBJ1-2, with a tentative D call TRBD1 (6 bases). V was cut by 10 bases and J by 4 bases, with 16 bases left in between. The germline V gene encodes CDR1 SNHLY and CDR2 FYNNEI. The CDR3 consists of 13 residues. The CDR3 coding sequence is TGTGCCATCCAGACAGGTCGTCGCTATGGCTACACCTTC. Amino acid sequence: CAIQTGRRYGYTF. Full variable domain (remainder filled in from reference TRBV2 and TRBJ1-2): EPEVTQTPSHQVTQMGQEVILRCVPISNHLYFYWYRQILGQKVEFLVSFYNNEISEKSEIFDDQFSVERPDGSNFTLKIRSTKLEDSAMYFCAIQTGRRYGYTFGSGTRLTVV.

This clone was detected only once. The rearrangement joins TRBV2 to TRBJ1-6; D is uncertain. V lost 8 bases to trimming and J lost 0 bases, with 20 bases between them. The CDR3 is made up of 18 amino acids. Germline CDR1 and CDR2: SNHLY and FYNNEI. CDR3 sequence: CASETVRTVSSYNSPLHF. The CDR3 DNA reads TGTGCCAGCGAAACCGTCAGAACCGTGAGCTCCTATAATTCACCCCTCCACTTT.

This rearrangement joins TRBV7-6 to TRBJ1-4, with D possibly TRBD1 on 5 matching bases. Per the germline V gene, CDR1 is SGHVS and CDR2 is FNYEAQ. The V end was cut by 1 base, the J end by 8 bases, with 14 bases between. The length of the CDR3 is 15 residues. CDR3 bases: TGTGCCAGCAGCTTAGTGGGCAGGGAGGGGGAAAAACTGTTTTTT. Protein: CASSLVGREGEKLFF.

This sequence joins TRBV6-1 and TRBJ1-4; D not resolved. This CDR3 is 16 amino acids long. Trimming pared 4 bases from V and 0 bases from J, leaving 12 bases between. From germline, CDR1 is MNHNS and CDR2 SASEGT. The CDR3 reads CASSADWGATNEKLFF. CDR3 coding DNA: TGTGCCAGCAGTGCGGACTGGGGTGCAACTAATGAAAAACTGTTTTTT.

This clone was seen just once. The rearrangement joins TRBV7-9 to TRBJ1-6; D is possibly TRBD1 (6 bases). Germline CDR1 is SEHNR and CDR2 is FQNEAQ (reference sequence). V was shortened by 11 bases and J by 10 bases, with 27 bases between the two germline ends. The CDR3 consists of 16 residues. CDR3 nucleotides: TGTGCCCTGGGCGCGGACAACCCCAACAGGGACTCACCCCTCCACTTT. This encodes CALGADNPNRDSPLHF.

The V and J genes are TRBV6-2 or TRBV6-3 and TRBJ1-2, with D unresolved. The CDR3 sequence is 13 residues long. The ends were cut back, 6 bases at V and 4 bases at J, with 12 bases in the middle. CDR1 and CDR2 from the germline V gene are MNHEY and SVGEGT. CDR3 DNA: TGTGCCAGCAGCTGGACTGATCCCTATGGCTACACCTTC. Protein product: CASSWTDPYGYTF.

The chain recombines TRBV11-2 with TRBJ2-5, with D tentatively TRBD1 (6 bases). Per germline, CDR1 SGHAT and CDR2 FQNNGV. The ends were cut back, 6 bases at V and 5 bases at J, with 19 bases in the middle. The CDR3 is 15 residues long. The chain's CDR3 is CASRPQTGTSETQYF. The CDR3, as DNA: TGTGCCAGCAGACCCCAAACAGGGACGTCCGAGACCCAGTACTTC.

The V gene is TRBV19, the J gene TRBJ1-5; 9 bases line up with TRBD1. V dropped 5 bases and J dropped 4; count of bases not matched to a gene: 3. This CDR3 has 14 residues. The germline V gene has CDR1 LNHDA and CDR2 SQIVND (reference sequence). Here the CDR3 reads CASSAGQGNQPQHF. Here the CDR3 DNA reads TGTGCCAGTAGTGCTGGACAGGGGAATCAGCCCCAGCATTTT.

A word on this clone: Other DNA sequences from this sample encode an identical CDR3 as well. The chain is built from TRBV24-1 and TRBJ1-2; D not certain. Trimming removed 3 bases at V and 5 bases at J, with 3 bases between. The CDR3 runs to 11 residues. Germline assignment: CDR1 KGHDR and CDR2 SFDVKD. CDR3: CATSDGYGYTF. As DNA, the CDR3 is TGTGCCACCAGTGATGGGTATGGCTACACCTTC.

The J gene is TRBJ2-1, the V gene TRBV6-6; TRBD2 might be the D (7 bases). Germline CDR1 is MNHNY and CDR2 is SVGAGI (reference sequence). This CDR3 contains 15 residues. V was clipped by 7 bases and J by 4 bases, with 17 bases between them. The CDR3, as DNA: TGTGCCAGCATCCCTCCAGGGAGGGGGTACAATGAGCAGTTCTTC. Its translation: CASIPPGRGYNEQFF.

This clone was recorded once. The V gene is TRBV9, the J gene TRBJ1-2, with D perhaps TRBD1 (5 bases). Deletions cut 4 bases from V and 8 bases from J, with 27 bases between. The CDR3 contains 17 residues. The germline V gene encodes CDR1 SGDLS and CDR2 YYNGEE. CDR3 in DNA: TGTGCCAGCAGCCGTAGTGGAGTGGGGACCGCAAATGAAGGCTACACCTTC. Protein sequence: CASSRSGVGTANEGYTF.

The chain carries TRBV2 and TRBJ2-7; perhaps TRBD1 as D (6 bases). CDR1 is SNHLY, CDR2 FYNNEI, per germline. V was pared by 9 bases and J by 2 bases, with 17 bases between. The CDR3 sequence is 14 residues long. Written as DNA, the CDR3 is TGTGCCAGAGGGGAAGGGGGAGCTCCCTACGAGCAGTACTTC. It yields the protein CARGEGGAPYEQYF.

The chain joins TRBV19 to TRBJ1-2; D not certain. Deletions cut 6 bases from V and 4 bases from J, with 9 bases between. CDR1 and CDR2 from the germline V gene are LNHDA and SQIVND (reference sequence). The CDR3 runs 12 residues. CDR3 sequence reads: CASSSQIYGYTF. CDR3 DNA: TGTGCCAGTAGCAGTCAGATCTATGGCTACACCTTC.

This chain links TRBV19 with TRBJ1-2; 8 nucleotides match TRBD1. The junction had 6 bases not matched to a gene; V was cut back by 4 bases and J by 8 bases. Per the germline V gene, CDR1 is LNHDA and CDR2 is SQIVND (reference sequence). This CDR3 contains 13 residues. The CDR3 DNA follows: TGTGCCAGTAGTACGTTCGGGACAGGAGGCTACACCTTC. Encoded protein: CASSTFGTGGYTF.

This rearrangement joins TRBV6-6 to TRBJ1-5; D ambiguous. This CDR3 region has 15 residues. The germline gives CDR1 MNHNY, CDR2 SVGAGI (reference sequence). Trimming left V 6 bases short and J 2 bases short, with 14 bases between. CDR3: CASREGPVGNQPQHF. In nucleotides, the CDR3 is TGTGCCAGCAGAGAGGGCCCCGTCGGCAATCAGCCCCAGCATTTT.

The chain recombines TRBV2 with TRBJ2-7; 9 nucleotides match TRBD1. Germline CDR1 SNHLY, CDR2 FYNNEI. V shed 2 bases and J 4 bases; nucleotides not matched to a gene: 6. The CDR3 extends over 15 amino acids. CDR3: CASSESTGGWYEQYF. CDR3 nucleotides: TGTGCCAGCAGTGAATCAACAGGGGGCTGGTACGAGCAGTACTTC.

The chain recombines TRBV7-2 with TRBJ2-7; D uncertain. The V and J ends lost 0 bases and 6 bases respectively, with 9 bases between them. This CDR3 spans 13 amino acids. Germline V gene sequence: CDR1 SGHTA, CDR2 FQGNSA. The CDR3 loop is CASSLAPLSEQYF. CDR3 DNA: TGTGCCAGCAGCTTAGCCCCCCTCTCCGAGCAGTACTTC.

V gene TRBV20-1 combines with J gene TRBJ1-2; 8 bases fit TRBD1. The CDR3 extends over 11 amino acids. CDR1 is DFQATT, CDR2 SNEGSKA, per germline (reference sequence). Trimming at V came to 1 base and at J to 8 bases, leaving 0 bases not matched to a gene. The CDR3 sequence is CSARAGGGYTF. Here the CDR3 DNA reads TGCAGTGCTAGAGCAGGGGGCGGCTACACCTTC.

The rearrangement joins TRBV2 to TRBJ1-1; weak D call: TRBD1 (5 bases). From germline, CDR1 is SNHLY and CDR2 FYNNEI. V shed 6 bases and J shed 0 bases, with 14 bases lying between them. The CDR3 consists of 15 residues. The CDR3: CASRGRKWMNTEAFF. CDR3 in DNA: TGTGCCAGCAGGGGGCGTAAGTGGATGAACACTGAAGCTTTCTTT.

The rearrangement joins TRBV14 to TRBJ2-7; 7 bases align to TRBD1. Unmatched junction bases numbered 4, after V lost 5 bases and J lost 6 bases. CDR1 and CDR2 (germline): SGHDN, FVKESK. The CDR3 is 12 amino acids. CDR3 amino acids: CASSYTGAEQYF. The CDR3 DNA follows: TGTGCCAGCAGCTACACAGGGGCCGAGCAGTACTTC.

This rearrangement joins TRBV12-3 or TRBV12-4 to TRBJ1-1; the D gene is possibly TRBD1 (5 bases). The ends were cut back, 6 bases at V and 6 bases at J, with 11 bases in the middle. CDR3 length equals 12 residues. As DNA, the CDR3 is TGTGCCAGCAGCGGGACCTTATCTGAAGCTTTCTTT. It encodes CASSGTLSEAFF.

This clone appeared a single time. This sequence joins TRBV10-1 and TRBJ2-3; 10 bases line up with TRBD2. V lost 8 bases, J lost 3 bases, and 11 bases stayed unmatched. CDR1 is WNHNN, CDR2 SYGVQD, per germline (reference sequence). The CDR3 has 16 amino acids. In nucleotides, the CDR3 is TGCGCCAGCTTGCGAACTAGCGGGGCAGGAACAGATACGCAGTATTTT. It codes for CASLRTSGAGTDTQYF.

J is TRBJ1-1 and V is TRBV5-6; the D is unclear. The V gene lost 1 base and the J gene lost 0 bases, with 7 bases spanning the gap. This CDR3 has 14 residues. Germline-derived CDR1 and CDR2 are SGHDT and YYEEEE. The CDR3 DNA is TGTGCCAGCAGCTTGCCTTACATGAACACTGAAGCTTTCTTT. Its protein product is CASSLPYMNTEAFF.

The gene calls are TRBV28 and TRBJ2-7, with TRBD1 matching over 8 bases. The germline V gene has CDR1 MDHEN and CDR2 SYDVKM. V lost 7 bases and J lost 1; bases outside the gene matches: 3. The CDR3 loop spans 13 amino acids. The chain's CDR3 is CASIGQGSYEQYF. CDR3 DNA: TGTGCCAGCATCGGACAGGGTTCCTACGAGCAGTACTTC. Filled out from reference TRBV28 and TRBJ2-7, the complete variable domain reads DVKVTQSSRYLVKRTGEKVFLECVQDMDHENMFWYRQDPGLGLRLIYFSYDVKMKEKGDIPEGYSVSREKKERFSLILESASTNQTSMYLCASIGQGSYEQYFGPGTRLTVT.

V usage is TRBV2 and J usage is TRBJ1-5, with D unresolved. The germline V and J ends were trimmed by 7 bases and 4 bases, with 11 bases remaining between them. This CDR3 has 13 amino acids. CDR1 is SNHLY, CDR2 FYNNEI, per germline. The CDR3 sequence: CASTASRNQPQHF. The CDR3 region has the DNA TGTGCCAGCACCGCCAGCAGAAATCAGCCCCAGCATTTT.

CDR3 residues: CASSDPGASGDEQFF. For the CDR3, the DNA is TGTGCCAGCAGCGACCCGGGGGCCTCGGGGGATGAGCAGTTCTTC. The chain is built from TRBV9 and TRBJ2-1; D assignment may be TRBD1 or TRBD2 (6 bases each). The CDR3 has 15 residues. Trimming shortened V by 3 bases and J by 8 bases, and 18 bases separated the two germline ends. CDR1 is SGDLS and CDR2 is YYNGEE in the germline V gene.

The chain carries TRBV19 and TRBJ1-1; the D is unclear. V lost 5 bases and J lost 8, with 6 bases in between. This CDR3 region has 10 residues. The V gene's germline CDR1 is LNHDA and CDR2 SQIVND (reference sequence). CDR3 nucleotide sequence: TGTGCCAGTAGTTGGGCGGAAGCTTTCTTT. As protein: CASSWAEAFF.

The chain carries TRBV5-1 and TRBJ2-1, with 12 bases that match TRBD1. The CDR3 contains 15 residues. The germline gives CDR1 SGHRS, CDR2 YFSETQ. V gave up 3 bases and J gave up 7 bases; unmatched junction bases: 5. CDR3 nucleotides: TGCGCCAGCAGCTGGGGGACAGGGGGCCTAAATGAGCAGTTCTTC. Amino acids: CASSWGTGGLNEQFF.

DNA of the CDR3: TGTGCCAGCAGTGAGCCGGGGACCGGGGCCAACGTCCTGACTTTC. Its translation is CASSEPGTGANVLTF. The rearrangement joins TRBV25-1 to TRBJ2-6; TRBD1 or TRBD2 may be the D gene (5 bases each). The CDR3 is 15 residues long. Trimming cost V 3 bases and J 4 bases, with 10 bases left between them. Germline CDR1 and CDR2: MGHDK and SYGVNS. The variable domain in full, completed from reference TRBV25-1 and TRBJ2-6, reads EADIYQTPRYLVIGTGKKITLECSQTMGHDKMYWYQQDPGMELHLIHYSYGVNSTEKGDLSSESTVSRIRTEHFPLTLESARPSHTSQYLCASSEPGTGANVLTFGAGSRLTVL.